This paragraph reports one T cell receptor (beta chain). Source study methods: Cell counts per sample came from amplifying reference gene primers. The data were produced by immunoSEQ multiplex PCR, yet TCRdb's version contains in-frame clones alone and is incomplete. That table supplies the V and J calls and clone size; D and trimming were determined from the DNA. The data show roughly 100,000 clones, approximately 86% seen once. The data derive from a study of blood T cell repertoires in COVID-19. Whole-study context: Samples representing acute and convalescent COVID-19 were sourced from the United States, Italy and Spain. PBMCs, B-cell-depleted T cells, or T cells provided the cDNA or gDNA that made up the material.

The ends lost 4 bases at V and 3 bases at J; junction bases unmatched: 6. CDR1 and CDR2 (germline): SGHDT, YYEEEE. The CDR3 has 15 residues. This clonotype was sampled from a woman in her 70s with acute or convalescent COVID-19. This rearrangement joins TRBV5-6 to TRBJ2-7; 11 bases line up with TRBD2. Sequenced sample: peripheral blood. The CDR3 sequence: CASSRSLAGGYEQYF. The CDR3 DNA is TGTGCCAGCAGCAGAAGCCTAGCGGGAGGCTACGAGCAGTACTTC.